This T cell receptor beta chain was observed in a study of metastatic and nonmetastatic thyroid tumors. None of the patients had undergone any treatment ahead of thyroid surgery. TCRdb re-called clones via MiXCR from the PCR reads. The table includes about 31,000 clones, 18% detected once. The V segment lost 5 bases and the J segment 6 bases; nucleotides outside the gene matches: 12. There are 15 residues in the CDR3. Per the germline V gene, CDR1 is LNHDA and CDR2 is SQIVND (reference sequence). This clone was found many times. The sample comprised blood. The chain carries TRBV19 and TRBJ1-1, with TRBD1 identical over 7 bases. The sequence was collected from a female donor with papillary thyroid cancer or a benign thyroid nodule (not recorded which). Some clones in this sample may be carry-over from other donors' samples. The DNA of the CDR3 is TGTGCCAGTAGTTCGTGGACAGGCGGTACAGCTGAAGCTTTCTTT. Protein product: CASSSWTGGTAEAFF.